One and the same sample provided the 29 T cell receptor beta chains below, sequenced in a study of sequential checkpoint blockade in melanoma. This table comes from immunoSEQ multiplex PCR, and its TCRdb copy is limited to in-frame clones, with some not included. The sample holds 35,000 to 40,000 clones, 70% to 90% seen once. Treatment: randomized to nivolumab then ipilimumab (arm A) or the reverse (arm B). Here the sequenced sample was CD8+ T cells sorted from blood (inferred from file names), taken from a patient given nivolumab and ipilimumab in sequence. The receptors here all came from a human donor with melanoma.

V and J are TRBV7-8 and TRBJ2-7; 7 bases match TRBD1. This CDR3 contains 16 residues. CDR1 is SGHVS and CDR2 is FQNEAQ in the germline V gene. V lost 2 bases, J lost 5 bases, and 12 bases stayed unmatched. The CDR3 nucleotides are TGTGCCAGCAGCTTAAGAACAGGGGAACGGCGGGACGAGCAGTACTTC. It is translated as CASSLRTGERRDEQYF.

This clone was counted a single time. V gene TRBV27 combines with J gene TRBJ2-7; TRBD1 matches 7 bases. Losses at the gene ends were 0 bases for V and 3 bases for J; bases not matched to a gene: 2. The V gene's germline CDR1 is MNHEY and CDR2 SMNVEV (reference sequence). The CDR3 sequence is 14 residues long. The CDR3 bases are TGTGCCAGCAGTTTATCTGGGGACAGCTACGAGCAGTACTTC. This translates into CASSLSGDSYEQYF.

The chain carries TRBV19 and TRBJ1-5, with a possible D match to TRBD1 (6 bases). Germline V gives CDR1 LNHDA, CDR2 SQIVND (reference sequence). CDR3 size: 14 residues. Trimming left V 6 bases short and J 2 bases short, with 11 bases between. CDR3 DNA: TGTGCCAGTAGATCGGCAGGGGGCAATCAGCCCCAGCATTTT. Residues: CASRSAGGNQPQHF.

The table lists this clone with a few counts. The V call is TRBV7-9, the J call TRBJ2-7; TRBD1 agrees at 7 bases. The CDR3 covers 13 residues. Germline CDR1 and CDR2: SEHNR and FQNEAQ (reference sequence). The V segment lost 1 base and the J segment 9 bases; nucleotides outside the gene matches: 6. Here the CDR3 reads CASSLEPRQGQYV. For the CDR3, the DNA is TGTGCCAGCAGCTTAGAACCGAGACAGGGGCAGTACGTC.

The rearrangement joins TRBV6-6 to TRBJ2-7; a possible D gene is TRBD1 (6 bases). The germline gives CDR1 MNHNY, CDR2 SVGAGI (reference sequence). V shed 4 bases and J shed 4 bases, with 17 bases lying between them. The CDR3 has 15 amino acids. The CDR3 DNA sequence: TGTGCCAGCAGTTTTACAGGGAGAGGGAATTACGAGCAGTACGTC. Translated, it gives CASSFTGRGNYEQYV.

The chain uses TRBV7-9 and TRBJ2-2, with a possible D match to TRBD1 (5 bases). The CDR3 spans 15 residues. Germline values: CDR1 SEHNR, CDR2 FQNEAQ (reference sequence). V was cut by 1 base and J by 0 bases, with 6 bases left in between. The CDR3: CASSLGRANTGELFF. CDR3 bases: TGTGCCAGCAGCTTAGGCAGGGCGAACACCGGGGAGCTGTTTTTT.

This chain joins TRBV2 and TRBJ2-7, with D possibly TRBD1 on 6 matching bases. The V end was cut by 6 bases, the J end by 3 bases, with 12 bases between. Germline V gene sequence: CDR1 SNHLY, CDR2 FYNNEI. The CDR3 length is 13 residues. The CDR3 nucleotides are TGTGCCAGCAGATGGACAGAGAGCTACGAGCAGTACTTC. Protein product: CASRWTESYEQYF.

This chain joins TRBV2 and TRBJ2-3, with 15 bases fitting TRBD2. The length of the CDR3 is 18 residues. CDR1 SNHLY and CDR2 FYNNEI come from the germline V gene. The junction had 9 bases not matched to a gene; V was cut back by 3 bases and J by 5 bases. CDR3 sequence reads: CASSDNPGLAGGRDTQYF. In DNA, the CDR3 is TGTGCCAGCAGTGACAATCCGGGACTAGCGGGAGGACGAGATACGCAGTATTTT. Together with reference TRBV2 and TRBJ2-3, the CDR3 gives the full variable domain: EPEVTQTPSHQVTQMGQEVILRCVPISNHLYFYWYRQILGQKVEFLVSFYNNEISEKSEIFDDQFSVERPDGSNFTLKIRSTKLEDSAMYFCASSDNPGLAGGRDTQYFGPGTRLTVL.

This clone appeared once. This rearrangement joins TRBV27 to TRBJ1-3; D unresolved. This CDR3 has 14 amino acids. V shed 2 bases and J shed 3 bases, with 8 bases lying between them. Germline assignment: CDR1 MNHEY and CDR2 SMNVEV (reference sequence). CDR3 nucleotide sequence: TGTGCCAGCAGTTTACGGGGTCATGGAAACACCATATATTTT. Its protein product is CASSLRGHGNTIYF.

Concerning this clone itself: Compared with germline, one end of the junction differs, possibly owing to a read error. This specimen includes other DNA sequences encoding the same CDR3. The chain has TRBV6-5 and TRBJ1-5; maybe TRBD1 (5 bases). The CDR3 is 13 residues long. Germline V gene data show CDR1 as MNHEY and CDR2 as SVGAGI. The CDR3 DNA sequence: TGTGCTAGCAGTTACTCCTGGGGCCAGCCCCAGCATTTT. It translates to CASSYSWGQPQHF.

V gene TRBV15 combines with J gene TRBJ2-1, with 9 nucleotides matching TRBD2. This CDR3 has 16 amino acids. Germline V gives CDR1 LNHNV, CDR2 YYDKDF (reference sequence). J lost 2 bases, V lost 3 bases, and 5 bases had no gene match. CDR3 sequence: CATSRVAGAPYNEQFF. The CDR3 DNA reads TGTGCCACCAGCAGGGTAGCGGGAGCCCCCTACAATGAGCAGTTCTTC.

V and J are TRBV27 and TRBJ1-2, with 9 bases identical to TRBD1. Losses at the gene ends were 5 bases for V and 4 bases for J; bases not matched to a gene: 2. The CDR3 runs to 13 residues. Germline CDR1 reads MNHEY; CDR2 reads SMNVEV (reference sequence). CDR3 region: CASSLGQGYGYTF. For the CDR3, the DNA is TGTGCCAGCAGTCTGGGACAGGGCTATGGCTACACCTTC.

The chain links TRBV7-3 to TRBJ2-3, with a weak D call TRBD2 (5 bases). Per germline, CDR1 SGHTA and CDR2 FQGTGA. The CDR3 has 15 amino acids. V dropped 5 bases and J dropped 0 bases, with 12 bases sitting between them. In DNA form, the CDR3 reads TGTGCCAGCAGCCCCAGCGGATCTAGCACAGATACGCAGTATTTT. Protein product: CASSPSGSSTDTQYF.

This clone was detected only a few times. This rearrangement joins TRBV6-4 to TRBJ2-1; TRBD2 matches 9 bases. The CDR3 is made up of 15 amino acids. Germline-derived CDR1 and CDR2 are MRHNA and SNTAGT. After removal of 3 bases from V and 0 bases from J, the junction contained 0 bases not matched to a gene. CDR3 amino acids: CASSELAGSYNEQFF. CDR3 in DNA: TGTGCCAGCAGTGAACTAGCGGGCTCCTACAATGAGCAGTTCTTC.

CDR3 sequence (DNA): TGTGCCAGCAGCACCACAGGGTTGGGAGGGTCGGAAGCTTTCTTT. It yields the protein CASSTTGLGGSEAFF. The V call is TRBV7-3, the J call TRBJ1-1, with TRBD1 as a possible D gene (6 bases). V was pared by 5 bases and J by 8 bases, with 21 bases between. The CDR3 is 15 residues long. Germline loops: CDR1 SGHTA, CDR2 FQGTGA.

The CDR3 is CASGLVQGYNQPQHF. In DNA, the CDR3 is TGTGCTAGTGGTTTGGTACAGGGTTACAATCAGCCCCAGCATTTT. This chain joins TRBV12-5 and TRBJ1-5, with D possibly being TRBD1 (6 bases). The germline V gene has CDR1 LGHNT and CDR2 FRNRAP. Trimming took off 0 bases at V and 3 bases at J, with 9 bases between the two ends. CDR3 size: 15 residues.

The rearrangement joins TRBV4-3 to TRBJ1-5; D unclear. Germline lookup yields CDR1 LGHNA and CDR2 YSLEER. V was cut by 0 bases and J by 7 bases, with 13 bases left in between. This CDR3 comprises 15 residues. This chain's CDR3 is CASSQDLGGGQPQHF. The CDR3 DNA sequence: TGCGCCAGCAGCCAAGATCTGGGCGGAGGACAGCCCCAGCATTTT.

V gene TRBV19 combines with J gene TRBJ2-4; a weak D match, TRBD1 (5 bases). Between the trimmed V and J ends, which lost 8 bases and 0 bases, there was a span of 17 bases. CDR3 length equals 16 residues. The germline gives CDR1 LNHDA, CDR2 SQIVND (reference sequence). The CDR3 sequence is CASGLSQGLAKNIQYF. The CDR3 DNA follows: TGTGCCAGTGGTCTCTCTCAGGGATTAGCCAAAAACATTCAGTACTTC.

J is TRBJ1-5 and V is TRBV27, with D hard to call. Trimming cost V 3 bases and J 4 bases, with 10 bases left between them. This CDR3 spans 14 amino acids. CDR1 MNHEY and CDR2 SMNVEV come from the germline V gene (reference sequence). The CDR3 coding sequence is TGTGCCAGCAGTTTTTCAGCGGATAATCAGCCCCAGCATTTT. It yields the protein CASSFSADNQPQHF.

V is TRBV7-9 and J is TRBJ2-1, with D possibly being TRBD1 (6 bases). The germline V and J ends were trimmed by 6 bases and 12 bases, with 15 bases remaining between them. There are 12 residues in the CDR3. Germline CDR1 reads SEHNR; CDR2 reads FQNEAQ (reference sequence). CDR3 in DNA: TGTGCCAGCAGATCCAGGGGTATAAGGCAGTTCTTC. Translated: CASRSRGIRQFF.

The V and J genes are TRBV6-6 and TRBJ1-2, with D tentatively TRBD1 (6 bases). The CDR3 length is 15 residues. Germline lookup yields CDR1 MNHNY and CDR2 SVGAGI (reference sequence). The V end was cut by 2 bases, the J end by 3 bases, with 13 bases between. The CDR3 region is CASSYNRDFDYGYTF. The CDR3, as DNA: TGTGCCAGCAGTTACAACAGGGATTTCGACTATGGCTACACCTTC.

This chain links TRBV27 with TRBJ2-7; D is perhaps TRBD2 (5 bases). The V gene's germline CDR1 is MNHEY and CDR2 SMNVEV (reference sequence). V dropped 5 bases and J dropped 0 bases, with 8 bases sitting between them. This CDR3 is 13 amino acids long. The chain's CDR3 is CASSPGISYEQYF. DNA of the CDR3: TGTGCCAGCAGTCCGGGGATCTCCTACGAGCAGTACTTC.

The V gene is TRBV4-1, the J gene TRBJ2-7, with TRBD2 matching 13 bases. In germline, CDR1 is MGHRA, CDR2 YSYEKL. The length of the CDR3 is 18 residues. V was clipped by 0 bases and J by 2 bases; unmatched bases: 7. CDR3 nucleotide sequence: TGCGCCAGCAGCCAAGATGTTCCGACTAGCGGGAGGACCTACGAGCAGTACTTC. Translation: CASSQDVPTSGRTYEQYF.

V usage is TRBV5-4 and J usage is TRBJ2-1; 7 nucleotides line up with TRBD2. From germline, CDR1 is SGHNT and CDR2 YYREEE (reference sequence). This CDR3 has 12 residues. Trimming took 2 bases from V and 10 from J; bases not matched to a gene: 3. The CDR3 bases are TGTGCCAGCAGCTTTTCCGGGAGGGAGCAGTTCTTC. It specifies CASSFSGREQFF.

This clone was seen only once. V and J are TRBV5-8 and TRBJ2-1; no clear D gene. This CDR3 is 11 amino acids long. Germline V gives CDR1 SGHTS, CDR2 YDEGEE. V was trimmed by 4 bases and J by 8 bases, leaving 7 bases between them. The CDR3 loop is CASSPRDEQFF. As DNA, the CDR3 is TGTGCCAGCAGCCCCCGGGATGAGCAGTTCTTC.

V is TRBV6-5 and J is TRBJ2-3; the D is unclear. Per the germline V gene, CDR1 is MNHEY and CDR2 is SVGAGI. V was clipped by 3 bases and J by 0 bases, with 7 bases between them. The CDR3 loop spans 14 amino acids. In DNA form, the CDR3 reads TGTGCCAGCAGTTATGCAGTAAGCACAGATACGCAGTATTTT. Translating gives CASSYAVSTDTQYF.

The chain recombines TRBV21-1 with TRBJ2-7; the tabulated D call, TRBD1, remains unverified against the DNA. TRBV21-1 is given as a pseudogene. This CDR3 has 18 residues. CDR3 DNA sequence: TGTGCCAGCAGCAAAGAAATTGGGCGAGACAGGGGGTCCTACGAGCAGTACTTC. This encodes CASSKEIGRDRGSYEQYF.

The CDR3 sequence: CASRRLLNEQFF. In DNA form, the CDR3 reads TGTGCCAGCAGAAGACTCCTCAATGAGCAGTTCTTC. The rearrangement links TRBV2 to TRBJ2-1; D is unclear. V was trimmed by 6 bases and J by 6 bases, leaving 9 bases between them. CDR3 length: 12 residues. Per the germline V gene, CDR1 is SNHLY and CDR2 is FYNNEI.

The gene calls are TRBV2 and TRBJ1-3; TRBD1 might be the D (5 bases). The CDR3 runs to 15 residues. V lost 4 bases, J lost 2 bases, and 12 bases lay in between. Germline V CDR1 and CDR2: SNHLY, FYNNEI. CDR3 sequence reads: CASSVSRAAGNTIYF. For the CDR3, the DNA is TGTGCCAGCAGTGTTAGCAGGGCGGCTGGAAACACCATATATTTT.